The sequence of this TCR beta chain was determined in a study of shared clonotypes between healthy human individuals. Overall study results and limits: Sharing across four donors was highest in naive CD4 (approximately 5%) and lowest in memory CD8 (0.4%). Read depth was anticipated to influence clonotype sharing among donors.

V shed 6 bases and J shed 6 bases, with 19 bases lying between them. This CDR3 is 15 amino acids long. Germline CDR1 reads MNHEY; CDR2 reads SVGAGI. Assay used: immunoSEQ multiplex PCR; TCRdb lists only in-frame clones, some missing. The sample consists of roughly 1,100,000 clones, roughly 80% of them appearing once. Worth noting for this clone: Antigen specificity is unknown.

The clonotype comes from a man aged 18 to 29 in good health. The gene calls are TRBV6-5 and TRBJ2-3; D gene ambiguous. Sequenced input: memory CD4+ T cells sorted from blood. As to subset: CD45RA-negative fraction. DNA of the CDR3: TGTGCCAGCAGACGGGTCCCGTGGACCTCGGATACGCAGTATTTT. Amino acid sequence: CASRRVPWTSDTQYF.